This T cell receptor (beta chain) was observed in a study of T cell responses to AZD1222 COVID-19 vaccine. The method was immunoSEQ multiplex PCR; TCRdb's version includes in-frame clones alone and lacks a portion of them. The sample holds around 150,000 clones, around 90% seen once. CDR3 length: 13 amino acids. CDR1 is SGHAT, CDR2 FQNNGV, per germline. Between the trimmed V and J ends, which lost 2 bases and 2 bases, there was a span of 6 bases. The receptor's source is an adult who received the AZD1222 COVID-19 vaccine. Sequences were derived from peripheral blood, sampled 28 days after the second AZD1222 dose. This sequence joins TRBV11-2 and TRBJ1-1; D is unresolved. The CDR3 loop is CASSLMVNTEAFF. The CDR3 DNA follows: TGTGCCAGCAGCTTAATGGTCAACACTGAAGCTTTCTTT.